Below, one T cell receptor beta chain is given with its context. The antigen remains undetermined. The germline V gene encodes CDR1 WNHNN and CDR2 SYGVQD (reference sequence). With 5 bases removed from V and 9 bases from J, the gap between germline ends came to 8 bases. The CDR3 is made up of 10 amino acids. These data come from a study of cytomegalovirus exposure and HLA in healthy donors. Overall study results and limits: An observed cluster of highly shared sequence variants was recorded as a likely sequencing artifact. Presence/absence analyses supposed approximately even sequencing depth among donors. A list of roughly 180 TCR beta chains associated with cytomegalovirus was given. In vitro, a few CMV-associated chains proved specific for CMV antigens.

The PCR was carried out with 60 Vbeta primers and 13 Jbeta primers. Data came from immunoSEQ multiplex PCR; TCRdb stores just in-frame clones and leaves some out. The repertoire holds around 200,000 clones, with 75% to 85% as singletons. The sequence derives from a boy aged 5-17 years in good health and CMV-seronegative. The chain carries TRBV10-1 and TRBJ2-7; possibly TRBD1 for D (5 bases). Material: PBMCs. Here the CDR3 reads CASSRTRQYF. DNA of the CDR3: TGCGCCAGCAGTCGGACAAGGCAGTACTTC.